Listed below are T cell receptor beta chains from one sample, sequenced in a study of STAT3 mutations in large granular lymphocyte leukemia. Clones were sequenced by immunoSEQ multiplex PCR, and TCRdb holds only the in-frame ones, with some missing. The repertoire holds roughly 14,000 clones, with more than 90% as singletons. The sequenced sample consisted of peripheral blood mononuclear cells. These TCRs come from a man in his forties with T-cell large granular lymphocyte leukemia. Some clones in this sample may be carry-over from other donors' samples. Each CDR3 is given with its conserved first and last residue. Each record gives: D gene, clone size, V gene, J gene, CDR3 protein, CDR3 DNA. The D gene is left open where the match is weak. Clone size is stated in some rows and not others, as once, few, many or a class when expanded.

-	-	TRBV29-1	TRBJ2-5	CSVDGPRYSSAPQETQYF	TGCAGCGTTGATGGCCCCAGGTACTCTAGCGCCCCACAAGAGACCCAGTACTTC
TRBD2	-	TRBV30	TRBJ2-4	CAWSPGGGNIQYF	TGTGCCTGGAGCCCCGGCGGGGGGAACATTCAGTACTTC
-	-	TRBV5-6	TRBJ2-7	CASSLVSGLEQYF	TGTGCCAGCAGCTTGGTCTCGGGGCTAGAGCAGTACTTC
-	-	TRBV5-4	TRBJ1-3	CASSLGRGLSGNTIYF	TGTGCCAGCAGCTTGGGTCGGGGGCTCTCTGGAAACACCATATATTTT
-	-	TRBV7-2	TRBJ1-1	CASSLTRWAEAFF	TGTGCCAGCAGCCTTACCAGGTGGGCCGAAGCTTTCTTT
-	-	TRBV5-4	TRBJ1-3	CASSLGGKVAGNTIYF	TGTGCCAGCAGCTTGGGCGGGAAGGTTGCTGGAAACACCATATATTTT
-	-	TRBV27	TRBJ2-7	CASSPYGPTYEQYF	TGTGCCAGCAGTCCCTACGGGCCAACCTACGAGCAGTACTTC
-	-	TRBV7-8	TRBJ2-6	CASSLIGVGSSGANVLTF	TGTGCCAGCAGCTTAATAGGGGTAGGGTCCTCTGGGGCCAACGTCCTGACTTTC
TRBD1	few	TRBV5-1	TRBJ1-5	CASSAGQGAGDQHF	TGCGCCAGCAGCGCGGGACAGGGGGCCGGCGATCAGCATTTT
-	-	TRBV10-3	TRBJ1-3	CAIAPLPGRGNADTIYF	TGTGCCATCGCTCCTCTCCCAGGAAGGGGCAACGCGGACACCATATATTTT
-	hyperexpanded	TRBV7-8	TRBJ1-5	CASSTFAEIRQPQHF	TGTGCCAGCAGCACGTTCGCGGAGATTCGGCAGCCCCAGCATTTT
-	-	TRBV7-2	TRBJ2-4	CASSLVIGQGAKNIQYF	TGTGCCAGCAGCTTAGTTATCGGGCAGGGGGCCAAAAACATTCAGTACTTC
-	-	TRBV11-2	TRBJ1-1	CASSLDGQTWGTEAFF	TGTGCCAGCAGCTTAGACGGGCAAACGTGGGGAACTGAAGCTTTCTTT
-	-	TRBV15	TRBJ1-2	CATSKTGYYGYTF	TGTGCCACCAGCAAAACAGGGTACTATGGCTACACCTTC
-	-	TRBV7-8	TRBJ2-6	CASSASCPQSRANVLTF	TGTGCCAGCAGCGCAAGCTGCCCACAAAGTCGGGCCAACGTCCTGACTTTC
TRBD1	-	TRBV11-2	TRBJ1-2	CASSTRQGLNYGYTF	TGTGCCAGCAGCACACGACAGGGGTTGAACTATGGCTACACCTTC
TRBD2	-	TRBV18	TRBJ2-7	CASSPPMASGTRNEQYF	TGTGCCAGCTCACCACCGATGGCTAGCGGGACCCGGAACGAGCAGTACTTC
-	-	TRBV5-6	TRBJ2-5	CASSLVETQYF	TGTGCCAGCAGCCTCGTAGAGACCCAGTACTTC
-	-	TRBV28	TRBJ1-1	CASSLIKGNTEAFF	TGTGCCAGCAGTTTAATTAAGGGGAACACTGAAGCTTTCTTT
TRBD1	-	TRBV28	TRBJ1-5	CASSLGTGINQPQHF	TGTGCCAGCAGTTTAGGGACAGGGATAAATCAGCCCCAGCATTTT
TRBD1	-	TRBV6-5	TRBJ2-7	CASSYGQGTYEQYF	TGTGCCAGCAGTTACGGACAGGGAACCTACGAGCAGTACTTC
-	-	TRBV6-5	TRBJ1-6	CASSYSVGHSNSPLHF	TGTGCCAGCAGTTATTCGGTTGGTCACTCTAATTCACCCCTCCACTTT
-	-	TRBV9	TRBJ2-5	CASSKYMGGPQETQYF	TGTGCCAGCAGCAAATACATGGGCGGACCACAAGAGACCCAGTACTTC